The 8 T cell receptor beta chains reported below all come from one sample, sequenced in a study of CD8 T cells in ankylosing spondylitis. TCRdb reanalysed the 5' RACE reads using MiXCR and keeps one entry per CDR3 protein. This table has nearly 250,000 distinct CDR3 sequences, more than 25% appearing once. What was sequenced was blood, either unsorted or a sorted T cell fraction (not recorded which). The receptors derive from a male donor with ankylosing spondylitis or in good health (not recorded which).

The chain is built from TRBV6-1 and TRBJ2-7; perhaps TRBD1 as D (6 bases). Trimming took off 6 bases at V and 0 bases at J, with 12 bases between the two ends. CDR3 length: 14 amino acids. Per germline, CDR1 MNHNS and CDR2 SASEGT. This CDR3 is CASRGAGGSYEQYF. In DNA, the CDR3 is TGTGCCAGCAGGGGGGCAGGTGGCTCCTACGAGCAGTACTTC.

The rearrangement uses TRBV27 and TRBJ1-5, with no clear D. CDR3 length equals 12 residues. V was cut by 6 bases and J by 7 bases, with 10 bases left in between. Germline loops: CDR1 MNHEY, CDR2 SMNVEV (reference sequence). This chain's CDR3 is CASSHPGQPQHF. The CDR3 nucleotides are TGTGCCAGCAGCCACCCGGGGCAGCCCCAGCATTTT.

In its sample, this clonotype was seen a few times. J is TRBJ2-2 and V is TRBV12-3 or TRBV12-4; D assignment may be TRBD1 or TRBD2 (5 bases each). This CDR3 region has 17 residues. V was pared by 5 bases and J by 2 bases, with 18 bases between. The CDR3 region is CASSHNARDGNTGELFF. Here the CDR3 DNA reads TGTGCCAGCAGTCACAACGCCCGGGACGGCAACACCGGGGAGCTGTTTTTT.

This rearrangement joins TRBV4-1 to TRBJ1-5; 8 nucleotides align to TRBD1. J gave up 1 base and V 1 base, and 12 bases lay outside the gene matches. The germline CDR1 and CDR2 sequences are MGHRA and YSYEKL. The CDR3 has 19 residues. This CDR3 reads CASSQGRDRFFASNQPQHF. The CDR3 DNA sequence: TGCGCCAGCAGCCAAGGTAGGGACAGGTTTTTTGCGAGCAATCAGCCCCAGCATTTT.

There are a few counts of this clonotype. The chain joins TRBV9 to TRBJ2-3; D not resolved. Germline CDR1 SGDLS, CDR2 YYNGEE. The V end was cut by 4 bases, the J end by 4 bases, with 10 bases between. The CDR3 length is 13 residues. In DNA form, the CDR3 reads TGTGCCAGCAGCCCATCCTATTCAGATACGCAGTATTTT. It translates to CASSPSYSDTQYF.

This CDR3 is CASSQGDQPQHF. The CDR3 coding sequence is TGTGCCAGCAGCCAAGGGGATCAGCCCCAGCATTTT. V and J are TRBV3-1 and TRBJ1-5; the D is unclear. The CDR3 extends over 12 amino acids. V lost 1 base and J lost 5, with 3 bases in between. From germline, CDR1 is LGHDT and CDR2 YNNKEL (reference sequence).

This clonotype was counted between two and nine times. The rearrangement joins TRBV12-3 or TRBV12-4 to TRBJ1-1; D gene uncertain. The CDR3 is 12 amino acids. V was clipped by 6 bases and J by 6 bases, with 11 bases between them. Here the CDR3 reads CASSPDTSEAFF. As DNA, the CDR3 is TGTGCCAGCAGCCCTGACACCTCTGAAGCTTTCTTT.

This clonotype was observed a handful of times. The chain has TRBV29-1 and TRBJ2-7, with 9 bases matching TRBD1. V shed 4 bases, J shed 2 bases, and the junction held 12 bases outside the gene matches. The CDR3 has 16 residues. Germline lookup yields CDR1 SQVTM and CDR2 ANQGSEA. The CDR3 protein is CSVAGPPGQGPYEQYF. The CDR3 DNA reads TGCAGCGTTGCAGGCCCACCGGGACAGGGCCCCTACGAGCAGTACTTC.